This passage covers 10 T cell receptor beta chains from one sample sequenced in a study of cytomegalovirus exposure and HLA in healthy donors. PCR involved 60 Vbeta and 13 Jbeta primers. The data were produced by immunoSEQ multiplex PCR, yet TCRdb's version contains in-frame clones alone and is incomplete. The repertoire consists of some 90,000 clones, with 79% occurring once and the leading ten covering approximately 3%. The material sequenced was PBMCs. Every receptor here comes from a man younger than 45 in good health and CMV-seronegative.

The V and J genes are TRBV7-2 and TRBJ1-1, with D perhaps TRBD1 (5 bases). V lost 4 bases, J lost 1 base, and 7 bases lay in between. The CDR3 loop spans 13 amino acids. The V gene's germline CDR1 is SGHTA and CDR2 FQGNSA. The CDR3, as DNA: TGTGCCAGCAGCTACGACAGGAACACTGAAGCTTTCTTT. It codes for CASSYDRNTEAFF.

J is TRBJ1-1 and V is TRBV2, with 7 bases that match TRBD1. V was clipped by 5 bases and J by 7 bases; unmatched bases: 4. The CDR3 runs 12 residues. Germline CDR1 and CDR2: SNHLY and FYNNEI. CDR3 region: CASSTQGVEAFF. The CDR3 DNA reads as TGTGCCAGCAGTACTCAGGGGGTTGAAGCTTTCTTT.

The chain has TRBV4-3 and TRBJ1-5; unclear D gene. The V end was cut by 0 bases, the J end by 2 bases, with 11 bases between. From germline, CDR1 is LGHNA and CDR2 YSLEER. The CDR3 runs to 16 residues. In DNA form, the CDR3 reads TGCGCCAGCAGCCAAGATATGAAGAGGGGCAATCAGCCCCAGCATTTT. Protein sequence: CASSQDMKRGNQPQHF.

V gene TRBV30 combines with J gene TRBJ1-1; perhaps TRBD1 as D (5 bases). V was shortened by 0 bases and J by 1 base, with 27 bases between the two germline ends. Germline-derived CDR1 and CDR2 are GTSNPN and SVGIG (reference sequence). The CDR3 consists of 20 residues. As DNA, the CDR3 is TGTGCCTGGAGTGTAGAAGTGGGTATCCTCAGGGTTCTCGGGAACACTGAAGCTTTCTTT. This gives the protein CAWSVEVGILRVLGNTEAFF.

The chain joins TRBV18 to TRBJ2-1; TRBD1 aligns across 8 bases. The CDR3 consists of 16 residues. CDR1 and CDR2 from the germline V gene are KGHSH and LQKENI. J was trimmed by 12 bases and V by 0 bases; bases with no gene match: 13. In nucleotides, the CDR3 is TGTGCCAGCTCACCACCTAACTTGGACAGGGAACGAATGCAGTTCTTC. Translating gives CASSPPNLDRERMQFF.

This clone occurred a few times. The V gene is TRBV28, the J gene TRBJ2-7, with TRBD2 matching 7 bases. This CDR3 comprises 12 residues. V was clipped by 8 bases and J by 4 bases; unmatched bases: 5. Germline lookup yields CDR1 MDHEN and CDR2 SYDVKM. Here the CDR3 reads CASLGRDYEQYF. The DNA for the CDR3 is TGTGCCAGCTTAGGGAGGGATTACGAGCAGTACTTC.

The V and J genes are TRBV7-2 and TRBJ1-5, with 10 bases aligning to TRBD1. The CDR3 sequence is 15 residues long. The germline CDR1 and CDR2 sequences are SGHTA and FQGNSA. V lost 4 bases, J lost 7 bases, and 7 bases stayed unmatched. The CDR3 is CASSSGTGDGQPQHF. The CDR3 DNA reads TGTGCCAGCAGCTCCGGGACAGGGGATGGACAGCCCCAGCATTTT.

The chain uses TRBV9 and TRBJ2-1; 7 bases match TRBD2. Germline CDR1 is SGDLS and CDR2 is YYNGEE. The CDR3 totals 17 residues. Trimming at V came to 4 bases and at J to 2 bases, leaving 12 bases not matched to a gene. CDR3 loop: CASSPRGVGYTYNEQFF. As DNA, the CDR3 is TGTGCCAGCAGCCCCCGGGGGGTGGGGTATACCTACAATGAGCAGTTCTTC.

The chain employs TRBV19 and TRBJ2-7, with 8 bases that match TRBD1. There are 14 residues in the CDR3. With 3 bases clipped from V and 2 bases from J, the junction kept 3 bases outside the gene matches. Germline-derived CDR1 and CDR2 are LNHDA and SQIVND (reference sequence). The chain's CDR3 is CASSMTGAAYEQYF. In nucleotides, the CDR3 is TGTGCCAGTAGTATGACAGGGGCCGCCTACGAGCAGTACTTC.

The V call is TRBV5-4, the J call TRBJ2-7; 12 nucleotides match TRBD2. V was clipped by 0 bases and J by 3 bases; unmatched bases: 7. The germline gives CDR1 SGHNT, CDR2 YYREEE (reference sequence). The CDR3 contains 17 residues. CDR3 in amino acids: CASSLGPSGGALYEQYF. The CDR3 bases are TGTGCCAGCAGCTTGGGTCCTAGCGGGGGGGCCCTCTACGAGCAGTACTTC.